A single sample is the source of the 8 T cell receptor beta chains below, sequenced in a study of T-cell memory formation after mild COVID-19 (dated by TCRdb to the early 2020s). The library came from 5' RACE. TCRdb records Illumina NovaSeq 6000 as the sequencer. TCRdb trimmed public reads at Q25 via fastp, called clones via MiXCR and kept in-frame beta chains. One record per CDR3 amino acid sequence lists the most common genes and DNA. This sample holds 180,000 or so distinct CDR3 sequences; approximately 10% were observed only once. 3% to 4% of the sample comes from the top ten. Sequencing was performed on PBMCs or a T cell subset sorted from them (not recorded which). The receptors come from a man aged 18 to 29 who had mild COVID-19 (a few samples of this study predate the infection). The sample titles of this study are shuffled in the database, so cell type and time point are left out; the donor was told from shared clones.

J is TRBJ1-1 and V is TRBV7-2; D call uncertain. The ends were cut back, 8 bases at V and 11 bases at J, with 12 bases in the middle. The CDR3 consists of 10 residues. Germline V gene sequence: CDR1 SGHTA, CDR2 FQGNSA. The CDR3 is CASGRLGAFF. CDR3 in DNA: TGTGCCAGCGGGCGGTTGGGGGCTTTCTTT.

The genes are TRBV27 and TRBJ2-5; no clear D. Germline V CDR1 and CDR2: MNHEY, SMNVEV (reference sequence). This CDR3 comprises 13 residues. Trimming pared 5 bases from V and 5 bases from J, leaving 12 bases between. This CDR3 reads CASSHRVRETQYF. Written as DNA, the CDR3 is TGTGCCAGCAGTCATCGGGTACGCGAGACCCAGTACTTC.

The V gene is TRBV19, the J gene TRBJ2-5; D unclear. V lost 6 bases, J lost 5 bases, and 19 bases lay in between. This CDR3 contains 15 residues. From germline, CDR1 is LNHDA and CDR2 SQIVND (reference sequence). This chain's CDR3 is CASSSTSASIETQYF. The DNA of the CDR3 is TGTGCCAGTAGCAGCACTTCGGCCTCGATCGAGACCCAGTACTTC.

The rearrangement links TRBV27 to TRBJ1-5; TRBD1 might be the D (5 bases). CDR3 length: 14 amino acids. V lost 3 bases and J lost 5, with 11 bases in between. The germline CDR1 and CDR2 sequences are MNHEY and SMNVEV (reference sequence). The CDR3 spells CASSFRAGDQPQHF. The CDR3 DNA reads as TGTGCCAGCAGTTTTAGGGCGGGGGATCAGCCCCAGCATTTT.

The chain is built from TRBV20-1 and TRBJ1-5, with D unresolved. This CDR3 contains 15 residues. Deletions cut 5 bases from V and 0 bases from J, with 14 bases between. Germline CDR1 DFQATT, CDR2 SNEGSKA (reference sequence). This CDR3 reads CSAREGADSNQPQHF. The CDR3 DNA reads TGCAGTGCTCGGGAGGGAGCCGATAGCAATCAGCCCCAGCATTTT.

The V call is TRBV2, the J call TRBJ1-5; TRBD1 is a possible D gene (5 bases). V lost 4 bases, J lost 7 bases, and 14 bases lay in between. This CDR3 has 14 amino acids. Germline V CDR1 and CDR2: SNHLY, FYNNEI. The CDR3 here is CASSGPGWGQPQHF. CDR3 in DNA: TGTGCCAGCAGTGGCCCAGGGTGGGGCCAGCCCCAGCATTTT. The full variable domain, completed using reference TRBV2 and TRBJ1-5, is EPEVTQTPSHQVTQMGQEVILRCVPISNHLYFYWYRQILGQKVEFLVSFYNNEISEKSEIFDDQFSVERPDGSNFTLKIRSTKLEDSAMYFCASSGPGWGQPQHFGDGTRLSIL.

The V gene is TRBV7-9, the J gene TRBJ2-1; D may correspond to TRBD1 or TRBD2 (6 bases each). Trimming took off 5 bases at V and 0 bases at J, with 20 bases between the two ends. This CDR3 has 18 residues. Germline V lookup: CDR1 SEHNR, CDR2 FQNEAQ (reference sequence). This chain's CDR3 is CASSPSGAGPFSYNEQFF. Written as DNA, the CDR3 is TGTGCCAGCAGCCCTTCGGGGGCAGGACCTTTCTCCTACAATGAGCAGTTCTTC.

The CDR3 protein is CASSPRNRDYIQETQYF. The DNA for the CDR3 is TGTGCCAGCAGCCCCCGAAACCGGGACTACATCCAAGAGACCCAGTACTTC. This chain uses TRBV11-2 with TRBJ2-5; 7 bases match TRBD2. There are 17 residues in the CDR3. The V gene's germline CDR1 is SGHAT and CDR2 FQNNGV. V lost 5 bases and J lost 1; bases outside the gene matches: 13.